The present entry profiles one T cell receptor beta chain with its context. Its antigen is not yet known. Base qualities are not at hand, and no much larger clone is one base apart. The data were taken from a study of chemoradiotherapy in HPV16-positive cancers (dated by TCRdb to between 2021 and 2024). About the full investigation: Candidate HPV-specific T-cell clones and common TCR motifs were defined through functional T-cell assays on cells from a couple of HPV16-positive patients. The study asked whether T-cell immunity against the HPV oncoproteins E6 and E7 changes during chemoradiotherapy and whether it affects survival. Next, the candidate HPV-specific TCRs and motifs were followed in TCR repertoires from more than 70 patients with HPV-related cancers. Broad study findings and their caveats: Improved recurrence-free survival in HPV16-positive patients was associated with expansion of HPV-responsive T cells during chemoradiotherapy. Only a couple of HPV16-positive patients were used to derive the functional definition of HPV-specific T cells, and the survival association was reported for HPV16-positive patients. Expansion of candidate HPV-specific clones and E7-related TCR motifs was observed in the tumor microenvironment during treatment, whereas no such expansion was observed for non-HPV-specific T cells.

The library was generated by the immunoSEQ multiplex PCR assay. This is the immuneACCESS table as TCRdb keeps it, with only in-frame sequences that have V and J called. A part of the clones is gone; compared with another copy, unresolved V genes explain less than half, and the rest is unexplained. The sample table holds approximately 15,000 clones, of which approximately 84% were seen once. Approximately 10% of the sample rests with the top ten. Repertoires were sampled repeatedly over the course of chemoradiotherapy so that clonal expansion in the tumor microenvironment could be followed. There are 14 amino acids in the CDR3, from cysteine to phenylalanine inclusive. Only CDR3 DNA is held: 42 bases, read in frame from base 1. Per the germline V gene, SQVTM is the CDR1 and ANQGSEA is the CDR2. The V and J ends are trimmed by 6 bases and 5 bases, leaving 16 bases between them.

The chain couples TRBV29-1 to TRBJ2-2; matching of 5 bases hints at TRBD1 as the D gene. This specimen was taken from a patient who underwent chemoradiotherapy. The TCR comes from a human donor with HPV-associated anogenital cancer. CDR3 loop: CSVLTAFPTGELFF. DNA sequence: TGCAGCGTCCTGACAGCTTTTCCAACCGGGGAGCTGTTTTTT.